These 14 T cell receptor beta chains came from one sample sequenced in a study of T cells after yellow fever vaccination. TCRdb re-derived calls from the 5' RACE reads in MiXCR, one entry per CDR3 protein. The profile shows approximately 550,000 distinct CDR3 sequences, less than 20% of them singletons. This specimen consisted of PBMCs, obtained 15 days after the yellow fever booster vaccination. Receptors were obtained from a man aged 25-45 years who received the YFV17D yellow fever vaccine.

The chain combines TRBV20-1 with TRBJ2-2; D possibly matches TRBD1 or TRBD2 (5 bases each). Germline V CDR1 and CDR2: DFQATT, SNEGSKA (reference sequence). This CDR3 spans 18 amino acids. Trimming removed 0 bases from V and 7 bases from J, with 24 bases in between. The CDR3 region is CSARDAGTPSYSGGELFF. CDR3 in DNA: TGCAGTGCTAGAGACGCCGGGACGCCCTCTTACTCGGGCGGGGAGCTGTTTTTT.

This clonotype was detected only a few times. V is TRBV20-1 and J is TRBJ2-1; 10 bases agree with TRBD2. This CDR3 spans 13 amino acids. Germline V gene sequence: CDR1 DFQATT, CDR2 SNEGSKA (reference sequence). V was clipped by 2 bases and J by 6 bases; unmatched bases: 1. The chain's CDR3 is CSARLAGVNEQFF. The CDR3 DNA is TGCAGTGCTAGACTAGCGGGAGTCAATGAGCAGTTCTTC.

The table lists this clonotype with many counts. The chain combines TRBV7-2 with TRBJ1-2; 7 bases line up with TRBD1. CDR1 and CDR2 (germline): SGHTA, FQGNSA. The CDR3 sequence is 15 residues long. V lost 5 bases and J lost 7; bases outside the gene matches: 13. This CDR3 reads CASSPRSQGDGGYTF. The CDR3 DNA reads as TGTGCCAGCAGCCCCCGGTCGCAGGGGGACGGTGGCTACACCTTC.

This sequence joins TRBV20-1 and TRBJ1-6; D is unresolved. Germline CDR1 DFQATT, CDR2 SNEGSKA (reference sequence). There are 13 residues in the CDR3. Trimming pared 3 bases from V and 9 bases from J, leaving 12 bases between. CDR3 protein: CSASLIEASPLHF. DNA of the CDR3: TGCAGTGCTAGCCTGATTGAGGCTTCACCCCTCCACTTT.

This clonotype was seen a handful of times. The chain joins TRBV5-6 to TRBJ1-2, with 7 bases matching TRBD1. With 1 base clipped from V and 7 bases from J, the junction kept 7 bases outside the gene matches. The CDR3 sequence is 14 residues long. CDR1 is SGHDT and CDR2 is YYEEEE in the germline V gene. CDR3 in amino acids: CASSLLTGRSGYTF. DNA of the CDR3: TGTGCCAGCAGCTTGTTGACAGGGAGGTCTGGCTACACCTTC.

This clonotype came up a few times. The chain joins TRBV7-9 to TRBJ2-7, with 10 nucleotides matching TRBD1. V was pared by 3 bases and J by 3 bases, with 5 bases of the junction left unmatched. CDR1 is SEHNR and CDR2 is FQNEAQ in the germline V gene (reference sequence). There are 15 residues in the CDR3. The CDR3: CASSFGQGDYYEQYF. CDR3 nucleotide sequence: TGTGCCAGCAGCTTCGGACAGGGGGACTACTACGAGCAGTACTTC.

This clonotype showed up just a few times. The V and J genes are TRBV7-2 and TRBJ1-5; 9 bases are a match to TRBD1. J lost 11 bases, V lost 3 bases, and 11 bases had no gene match. The germline gives CDR1 SGHTA, CDR2 FQGNSA. The CDR3 has 15 amino acids. The CDR3, as DNA: TGTGCCAGCAGCTTGGGGGACAGGGCTCAAGGGGCCCAGCATTTT. This encodes CASSLGDRAQGAQHF.

This clonotype was counted between two and nine times. The chain combines TRBV7-8 with TRBJ2-5; D assignment may be TRBD1 or TRBD2 (6 bases each). The CDR3 spans 13 residues. Trimming pared 4 bases from V and 5 bases from J, leaving 11 bases between. CDR1 and CDR2 from the germline V gene are SGHVS and FQNEAQ. This CDR3 is CASSSIGGETQYF. The CDR3 DNA reads as TGTGCCAGCAGCTCCATAGGGGGGGAGACCCAGTACTTC.

V usage is TRBV20-1 and J usage is TRBJ1-4; D call uncertain. CDR1 and CDR2 (germline): DFQATT, SNEGSKA (reference sequence). Trimming took off 1 base at V and 6 bases at J, with 9 bases between the two ends. CDR3 length: 13 residues. Written as DNA, the CDR3 is TGCAGTGCTAGAGTTGGGGTCGATGAAAAACTGTTTTTT. Amino acid sequence: CSARVGVDEKLFF.

The chain recombines TRBV12-3 or TRBV12-4 with TRBJ2-6; D uncertain. The CDR3 spans 15 residues. Trimming removed 4 bases from V and 0 bases from J, with 7 bases in between. This CDR3 is CASSWTDSGANVLTF. CDR3 nucleotide sequence: TGTGCCAGCAGTTGGACGGACTCTGGGGCCAACGTCCTGACTTTC.

This chain uses TRBV7-7 with TRBJ2-6; D may be TRBD2 (6 bases). Germline assignment: CDR1 SSHAT and CDR2 FNYEAQ (reference sequence). This CDR3 comprises 15 residues. Trimming pared 4 bases from V and 4 bases from J, leaving 11 bases between. DNA for the CDR3: TGTGCCAGCAGCTCACTAGCAGCCGGGGCCAACGTCCTGACTTTC. This translates into CASSSLAAGANVLTF.

This clonotype has just a few counts. The genes are TRBV10-3 and TRBJ1-3, with 7 bases identical to TRBD1. V dropped 7 bases and J dropped 1; count of bases not matched to a gene: 1. CDR1 is ENHRY and CDR2 is SYGVKD in the germline V gene. This CDR3 is built from 13 residues. CDR3 nucleotides: TGTGCCATCAAGGGGGCATCTGGAAACACCATATATTTT. Translated, it gives CAIKGASGNTIYF.

V gene TRBV11-2 combines with J gene TRBJ2-7; maybe TRBD2 (7 bases). The CDR3 length is 14 residues. The ends were cut back, 5 bases at V and 6 bases at J, with 17 bases in the middle. Germline V lookup: CDR1 SGHAT, CDR2 FQNNGV. The CDR3 loop reads CASSALGGGIEQYF. The CDR3, as DNA: TGTGCCAGCAGCGCCTTAGGGGGGGGCATCGAGCAGTACTTC.

This clonotype was observed a handful of times. V and J are TRBV12-5 and TRBJ2-3; D not resolved. Germline V gives CDR1 LGHNT, CDR2 FRNRAP. The CDR3 sequence is 11 residues long. V was pared by 3 bases and J by 6 bases, with 4 bases between. This chain's CDR3 is CASGFSDTQYF. The CDR3 DNA is TGTGCTAGTGGTTTTAGTGATACGCAGTATTTT.